This T cell receptor beta chain was observed in a study of T cells in Graves' hyperthyroidism and ophthalmopathy. Germline CDR1 is GTSNPN and CDR2 is SVGIG (reference sequence). The V gene lost 3 bases and the J gene lost 14 bases, with 19 bases spanning the gap. The CDR3 consists of 12 residues. This sample holds PBMCs from roughly 10 ml fresh peripheral blood. General study findings and limits: The authors' 13 V-J model separated ophthalmopathy from stable hyperthyroidism.

A word on this clonotype: Antigen unknown.

RNA transcripts gave rise to amplified TCR beta CDR3 regions. TCR CDR3 regions were first amplified by RT-PCR with HTBI primers. TCRdb recomputed calls from the multiplex PCR reads with MiXCR, one row per CDR3 protein. Seen here are some 600,000 distinct CDR3 sequences, roughly 14% observed once, and the top ten hold 5.8%. The rearrangement uses TRBV30 and TRBJ1-2; no clear D gene. Sequences were obtained from blood. This TCR came from a woman in her thirties with Graves' hyperthyroidism that later progressed to Graves' ophthalmopathy. CDR3 sequence: CAWSGLGGGGTF. DNA for the CDR3: TGTGCCTGGAGCGGCCTCGGCGGAGGAGGTACCTTC.